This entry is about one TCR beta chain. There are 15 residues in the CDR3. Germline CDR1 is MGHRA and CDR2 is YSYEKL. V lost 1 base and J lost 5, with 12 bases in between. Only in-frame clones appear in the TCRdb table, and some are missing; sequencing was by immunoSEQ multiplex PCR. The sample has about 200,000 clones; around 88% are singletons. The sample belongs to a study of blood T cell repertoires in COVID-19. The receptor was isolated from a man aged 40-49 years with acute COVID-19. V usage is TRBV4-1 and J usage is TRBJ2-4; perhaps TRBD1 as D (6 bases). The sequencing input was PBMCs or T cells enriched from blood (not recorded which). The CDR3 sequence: CASSQVVQGENIQYF. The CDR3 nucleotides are TGCGCCAGCAGCCAAGTGGTACAGGGTGAAAACATTCAGTACTTC.